This T cell receptor (beta chain) was documented in a study of blood T cell repertoires in COVID-19. Study overall: T cells, B-cell-depleted T cells, or PBMCs provided the cDNA or gDNA that served as material.

The germline CDR1 and CDR2 sequences are LGHNA and YSLEER. V shed 6 bases and J shed 1 base, with 12 bases lying between them. This CDR3 spans 15 amino acids. TCRdb's copy holds only in-frame clones and misses some; the assay was immunoSEQ multiplex PCR. The sample holds about 160,000 clones; around 84% are singletons and the top ten take more than 5.5%. Living in under 30 US areas, the participants were between 18 and 89 years of age. Donors were grouped by their self-reported clinical history. Recovered participants had two consecutive negative NP/OP PCR tests, healthcare professional clearance, or symptom resolution.

V gene TRBV4-3 combines with J gene TRBJ2-2, with D unclear. The sequence was collected from a man between 50 and 59 years old who had recovered from COVID-19. The source material was PBMCs or T cells enriched from blood (not recorded which). CDR3 in DNA: TGCGCCAGCAGTCCTCAGTCGCTGAACACCGGGGAGCTGTTTTTT. This gives the protein CASSPQSLNTGELFF.